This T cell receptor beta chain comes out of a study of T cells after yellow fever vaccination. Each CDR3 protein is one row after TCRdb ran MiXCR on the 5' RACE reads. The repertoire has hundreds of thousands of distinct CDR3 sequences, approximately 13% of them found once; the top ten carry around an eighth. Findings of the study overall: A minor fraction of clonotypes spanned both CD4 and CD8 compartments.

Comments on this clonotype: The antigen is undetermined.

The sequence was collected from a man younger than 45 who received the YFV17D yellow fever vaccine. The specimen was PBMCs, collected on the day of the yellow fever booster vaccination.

The CDR3 DNA reads as TGTGCCAGCAGCCCCCGTCTGGACCTCGAGCAGTACTTC. It yields the protein CASSPRLDLEQYF. The gene calls are TRBV9 and TRBJ2-7; D gene unclear. The CDR3 is made up of 13 amino acids. V shed 4 bases and J shed 6 bases, with 14 bases lying between them. In germline, CDR1 is SGDLS, CDR2 YYNGEE.